The clone carrying this T cell receptor (beta chain) was detected ten times or more. Its antigen remains unidentified. V was pared by 4 bases and J by 7 bases, with 5 bases of the junction left unmatched. CDR3 size: 13 residues. Germline values: CDR1 SGHTA, CDR2 FQGTGA. Treatment was busulfan-fludarabine conditioning, a marrow graft, and cyclophosphamide on days +3 and +4. This table comes from immunoSEQ multiplex PCR, and its TCRdb copy is limited to in-frame clones, with some not included. Singletons are absent from the sample, which has about 14,000 clones. These data are taken from a study of T cells after posttransplantation cyclophosphamide. Findings and caveats of the study: After PTCy, TRB diversity resembled that of CNI/methotrexate controls.

The chain links TRBV7-3 to TRBJ2-5; 8 bases align to TRBD1. This clonotype was obtained from a female patient in her thirties or forties who received an allogeneic stem cell transplant from a related donor, was CMV-positive, and had no GVHD. Some T cells may have originated in the graft donor. The sequenced sample was PBMCs, obtained 1162 days after allogeneic stem cell transplant with posttransplant cyclophosphamide. The CDR3 region has the DNA TGTGCCAGCAGCTCCAATCAGGGGGCGACCCAGTACTTC. This sequence encodes CASSSNQGATQYF. Full variable domain (missing parts from reference TRBV7-3 and TRBJ2-5): GAGVSQTPSNKVTEKGKYVELRCDPISGHTALYWYRQSLGQGPEFLIYFQGTGAADDSGLPNDRFFAVRPEGSVSTLKIQRTERGDSAVYLCASSSNQGATQYFGPGTRLLVL.